This entry lists 17 T cell receptor beta chains sequenced from one sample in a study of radiation and T cells in renal cell carcinoma. Some clones are missing from TCRdb's copy, which holds only in-frame ones; the method was immunoSEQ multiplex PCR. This table holds more than 120,000 clones, about 86% found once. Time point specified: blood 4 weeks post-SBRT, at nephrectomy. Specified treatment: 15 Gy SBRT to primary tumor, nephrectomy 4 weeks later. The sample in question was blood, obtained from a patient whose treatment included radiotherapy and nephrectomy. The origin of the receptors is a woman in her forties or fifties with renal cell carcinoma.

The genes are TRBV7-2 and TRBJ2-3, with D perhaps TRBD1 (5 bases). Per the germline V gene, CDR1 is SGHTA and CDR2 is FQGNSA. This CDR3 comprises 16 residues. Trimming took 0 bases from V and 0 from J, leaving 10 bases between them. CDR3 DNA: TGTGCCAGCAGCTTAGCAGGGGCCGTTAGCACAGATACGCAGTATTTT. Protein: CASSLAGAVSTDTQYF.

This clone appeared once. The gene calls are TRBV6-5 and TRBJ2-7, with a tentative D call TRBD2 (6 bases). There are 13 residues in the CDR3. V lost 6 bases and J 7 bases, leaving 16 bases between the germline ends. From germline, CDR1 is MNHEY and CDR2 SVGAGI. CDR3 in amino acids: CASSKGGTDEQYF. In nucleotides, the CDR3 is TGTGCCAGCAGCAAAGGAGGGACGGATGAGCAGTACTTC.

V and J are TRBV19 and TRBJ1-5; D perhaps matches TRBD1 (6 bases). V lost 3 bases and J lost 5, with 17 bases in between. The CDR3 is made up of 16 amino acids. The germline V gene has CDR1 LNHDA and CDR2 SQIVND (reference sequence). As DNA, the CDR3 is TGTGCCAGTAGTATTCCAGGGGTCGGTTTCCATCAGCCCCAGCATTTT. Its translation: CASSIPGVGFHQPQHF.

The chain links TRBV5-1 to TRBJ2-3; D remains unclear. The CDR3 has 13 residues. Trimming shortened V by 0 bases and J by 3 bases, and 5 bases separated the two germline ends. CDR1 and CDR2 (germline): SGHRS, YFSETQ. The CDR3 loop is CASSLAVTDTQYF. CDR3 sequence (DNA): TGCGCCAGCAGCTTGGCCGTGACAGATACGCAGTATTTT.

The chain recombines TRBV7-2 with TRBJ2-3; TRBD2 aligns across 12 bases. There are 18 residues in the CDR3. V lost 6 bases to trimming and J lost 0 bases; unmatched junction nucleotides: 10. Germline-derived CDR1 and CDR2 are SGHTA and FQGNSA. In nucleotides, the CDR3 is TGTGCCAGCAGACGAAGACTAGCGGGGGTCCTAAGCACAGATACGCAGTATTTT. Its translation: CASRRRLAGVLSTDTQYF.

The CDR3 spells CASSRDGSGRGTGELFF. The CDR3 bases are TGTGCCAGCAGTCGAGATGGTAGCGGGAGAGGGACCGGGGAGCTGTTTTTT. The chain recombines TRBV11-3 with TRBJ2-2, with 9 bases aligning to TRBD2. The V segment lost 6 bases and the J segment 5 bases; nucleotides outside the gene matches: 13. This CDR3 is built from 17 residues. Germline CDR1 reads SGHNT; CDR2 reads YENEEA.

This clone was picked up one time. This chain uses TRBV5-1 with TRBJ1-1; D might be TRBD1 (6 bases). This CDR3 has 16 residues. Germline lookup yields CDR1 SGHRS and CDR2 YFSETQ. Trimming took off 6 bases at V and 4 bases at J, with 22 bases between the two ends. This CDR3 is CASTADLTGKSTEAFF. Here the CDR3 DNA reads TGCGCCAGCACCGCCGACCTAACAGGGAAATCCACTGAAGCTTTCTTT.

The chain uses TRBV27 and TRBJ2-3; 10 bases align to TRBD1. After removal of 8 bases from V and 3 bases from J, the junction contained 8 bases not matched to a gene. The CDR3 is made up of 15 amino acids. Germline assignment: CDR1 MNHEY and CDR2 SMNVEV (reference sequence). CDR3 in amino acids: CASSLGGQGTDTQYF. The CDR3 DNA reads as TGTGCCAGCTCCTTAGGGGGACAGGGGACAGATACGCAGTATTTT.

The rearrangement joins TRBV5-1 to TRBJ2-5; TRBD1 is a possible D gene (6 bases). V was trimmed by 0 bases and J by 1 base, leaving 10 bases between them. Per the germline V gene, CDR1 is SGHRS and CDR2 is YFSETQ. The CDR3 length is 15 residues. This CDR3 reads CASSLATGSQETQYF. The CDR3 DNA reads TGCGCCAGCAGCTTGGCAACAGGGAGCCAAGAGACCCAGTACTTC.

The chain has TRBV28 and TRBJ2-7; 13 positions agree with TRBD2. V shed 5 bases and J 0 bases; nucleotides not matched to a gene: 4. Germline values: CDR1 MDHEN, CDR2 SYDVKM. This CDR3 spans 16 amino acids. DNA for the CDR3: TGTGCCAGCAGTCTGGGACTAGCGGGGAACTCCTACGAGCAGTACTTC. Protein product: CASSLGLAGNSYEQYF.

The CDR3 spells CASSLAAWGEDEQFF. DNA for the CDR3: TGCGCCAGCAGCTTGGCCGCGTGGGGGGAGGATGAGCAGTTCTTC. V usage is TRBV5-1 and J usage is TRBJ2-1; perhaps TRBD2 as D (6 bases). V lost 0 bases and J lost 8, with 15 bases in between. The CDR3 is made up of 15 amino acids. The V gene's germline CDR1 is SGHRS and CDR2 YFSETQ. Full variable domain (missing parts from reference TRBV5-1 and TRBJ2-1): KAGVTQTPRYLIKTRGQQVTLSCSPISGHRSVSWYQQTPGQGLQFLFEYFSETQRNKGNFPGRFSGRQFSNSRSEMNVSTLELGDSALYLCASSLAAWGEDEQFFGPGTRLTVL.

The rearrangement joins TRBV30 to TRBJ1-5; D gene unclear. V lost 5 bases to trimming and J lost 3 bases, with 11 bases between them. The CDR3 is made up of 13 amino acids. Germline loops: CDR1 GTSNPN, CDR2 SVGIG (reference sequence). Written as DNA, the CDR3 is TGTGCCTGGGCATCGGCAGTCAATCAGCCCCAGCATTTT. The encoded protein is CAWASAVNQPQHF.

The genes are TRBV2 and TRBJ2-3, with D unresolved. From germline, CDR1 is SNHLY and CDR2 FYNNEI. V lost 0 bases, J lost 2 bases, and 15 bases lay in between. CDR3 length: 17 amino acids. The CDR3 sequence: CASSEALLVRNTDTQYF. CDR3 DNA: TGTGCCAGCAGTGAAGCGCTTCTAGTGCGGAACACAGATACGCAGTATTTT.

The chain employs TRBV19 and TRBJ1-3; D call uncertain. The CDR3 contains 13 residues. V shed 9 bases and J shed 3 bases, with 12 bases lying between them. Germline loops: CDR1 LNHDA, CDR2 SQIVND (reference sequence). CDR3 sequence (DNA): TGTGCCAGGGCACTTTGGTGTGGAAACACCATATATTTT. Translation gives CARALWCGNTIYF.

The rearrangement uses TRBV5-4 and TRBJ2-1; TRBD2 agrees at 11 bases. Germline CDR1 and CDR2: SGHNT and YYREEE (reference sequence). The V and J ends lost 4 bases and 5 bases, in that order; junction bases with no gene match: 5. The CDR3 spans 15 residues. CDR3 nucleotides: TGTGCCAGCAGCCCGGGGACTAGCGGCAACAATGAGCAGTTCTTC. It is translated as CASSPGTSGNNEQFF.

The chain has TRBV19 and TRBJ2-7; D possibly uses TRBD1 or TRBD2 (6 bases each). V was pared by 4 bases and J by 5 bases, with 12 bases between. The germline V gene encodes CDR1 LNHDA and CDR2 SQIVND (reference sequence). This CDR3 has 13 residues. The CDR3 DNA reads TGTGCCAGTAGTAACCTCGGGGGCGACGAGCAGTACTTC. Amino acid sequence: CASSNLGGDEQYF.

The chain is built from TRBV4-3 and TRBJ1-6; the D is unclear. Germline V CDR1 and CDR2: LGHNA, YSLEER. The CDR3 is made up of 18 amino acids. V was clipped by 1 base and J by 3 bases, with 16 bases between them. The CDR3 DNA is TGCGCCAGCAGCCAAGGCAGTCTTTCGGGGAACTATAATTCACCCCTCCACTTT. This codes for CASSQGSLSGNYNSPLHF.